The next 9 T cell receptor beta chains were all read from a single sample in a study of blood T cells in healthy people across ages. Combining a sample-barcoded 5' primer with a J-beta primer mix, a second PCR ran for roughly 6 to 12 cycles. One entry per CDR3 protein, called by TCRdb with MiXCR from the 5' RACE reads. The sample lists about 900,000 distinct CDR3 sequences; around 46% were seen once. Sequenced: blood. All receptors come from a man in his thirties or forties in good health.

This clonotype was observed a handful of times. The chain combines TRBV7-2 with TRBJ2-7; D not resolved. The end of the DNA fits TRBJ2-5 better, so the J call may be wrong. There are 15 residues in the CDR3. Germline values: CDR1 SGHTA, CDR2 FQGNSA. CDR3 nucleotides: TGTGCCAGCAGCCCGTACCCTACGGGTGGGGAGACCCAGTACTTC. It codes for CASSPYPTGGETQYF.

J is TRBJ1-6 and V is TRBV3-1; the D is unclear. The CDR3 is made up of 15 amino acids. CDR1 and CDR2 from the germline V gene are LGHDT and YNNKEL (reference sequence). Trimming removed 0 bases from V and 13 bases from J, with 16 bases in between. CDR3 protein: CASSQESQARMPLHF. The CDR3 DNA reads as TGTGCCAGCAGCCAAGAGAGTCAGGCCCGTATGCCCCTCCACTTT.

The chain employs TRBV20-1 and TRBJ1-1; no reliable D call. The V and J ends lost 6 bases and 3 bases respectively, with 20 bases between them. Germline V gene sequence: CDR1 DFQATT, CDR2 SNEGSKA (reference sequence). CDR3 length: 15 amino acids. CDR3 protein: CSAHGAPRSDTEAFF. The CDR3 nucleotides read TGCAGTGCCCACGGAGCTCCGCGGTCGGACACTGAAGCTTTCTTT.

The CDR3 here is CASSLPGRRSYGQFF. As DNA, the CDR3 is TGTGCCAGCAGCCTCCCGGGTCGTCGCTCCTACGGGCAGTTCTTC. The chain joins TRBV12-3 or TRBV12-4 to TRBJ2-1; D unclear. V was trimmed by 6 bases and J by 12 bases, leaving 24 bases between them. The CDR3 runs to 15 residues.

The J gene is TRBJ2-1, the V gene TRBV4-2; 7 bases fit TRBD2. Germline V gene data show CDR1 as LGHNA and CDR2 as YNFKEQ. V lost 4 bases to trimming and J lost 5 bases; unmatched junction nucleotides: 5. This CDR3 has 14 amino acids. The CDR3 DNA follows: TGTGCCAGCAGCCGGAGGGAGGGGAACAATGAGCAGTTCTTC. It translates to CASSRREGNNEQFF.

This clonotype was observed a few times. This chain links TRBV2 with TRBJ2-4; TRBD1 matches at 8 bases. Germline V lookup: CDR1 SNHLY, CDR2 FYNNEI. The J segment lost 0 bases and the V segment lost 4 bases, leaving 2 bases of the junction unmatched. The CDR3 spans 15 residues. The CDR3 nucleotides are TGTGCCAGCAGTGCAGGGGGCCCAGCCAAAAACATTCAGTACTTC. Amino acids: CASSAGGPAKNIQYF. The variable domain in full, with the rest retrieved from reference TRBV2 and TRBJ2-4, is EPEVTQTPSHQVTQMGQEVILRCVPISNHLYFYWYRQILGQKVEFLVSFYNNEISEKSEIFDDQFSVERPDGSNFTLKIRSTKLEDSAMYFCASSAGGPAKNIQYFGAGTRLSVL.

The CDR3 nucleotides are TGCGCCAGCAGTAGGGCCGGGACGACTGAAGCTTTCTTT. Protein sequence: CASSRAGTTEAFF. The chain couples TRBV5-1 to TRBJ1-1; maybe TRBD1 (5 bases). Trimming shortened V by 5 bases and J by 5 bases, and 13 bases separated the two germline ends. The germline V gene encodes CDR1 SGHRS and CDR2 YFSETQ. The CDR3 contains 13 residues.

This clonotype was observed a handful of times. CDR3 sequence reads: CASSFRADSTDTQYF. In DNA, the CDR3 is TGTGCCAGCAGCTTCCGTGCGGATAGCACAGATACGCAGTATTTT. V is TRBV11-1 and J is TRBJ2-3, with D unclear. Germline assignment: CDR1 SGHAT and CDR2 FQDESV (reference sequence). The V gene lost 3 bases and the J gene lost 0 bases, with 10 bases spanning the gap. CDR3 length equals 15 residues.

This clonotype was picked up one time. The chain has TRBV3-1 and TRBJ2-3; TRBD2 agrees at 8 bases. The length of the CDR3 is 13 residues. The V gene end was trimmed by 7 bases and the J gene end by 7 bases; junction bases not matched to a gene: 7. Germline V gives CDR1 LGHDT, CDR2 YNNKEL (reference sequence). CDR3: CASNQAGENTQYF. In DNA, the CDR3 is TGTGCCAGCAATCAAGCGGGGGAGAATACGCAGTATTTT.